The 16 T cell receptor beta chains listed next were all sequenced from one sample in a study of post-analysis software for immune sequencing data. Study observations and caveats: The study found TRBV5-6, TRBV5-1 and TRBV20-1 among roughly 5 TRBV segments more frequent in patients than controls.

The TCR beta cDNA libraries carried unique molecular identifiers. Each CDR3 protein is one row after TCRdb ran MiXCR on the PCR reads. Among hundreds of thousands of distinct CDR3 sequences, less than 40% were seen once, and the ten largest hold around 5%. Antigens of these TCRs are unknown. Sequencing was carried out using blood. Source of these receptors: a girl between 10 and 17 years old with multiple sclerosis.

This clonotype was seen only once. The chain combines TRBV5-1 with TRBJ2-3; D assignment may be TRBD1 or TRBD2 (5 bases each). V gave up 0 bases and J gave up 0 bases, with 11 bases separating them. CDR3 size: 16 residues. Germline V lookup: CDR1 SGHRS, CDR2 YFSETQ. The CDR3 region is CASSLAPGRSTDTQYF. The CDR3 bases are TGCGCCAGCAGCTTGGCCCCGGGACGGAGCACAGATACGCAGTATTTT.

This clonotype was picked up many times. V is TRBV5-1 and J is TRBJ2-1, with 8 bases identical to TRBD2. The germline CDR1 and CDR2 sequences are SGHRS and YFSETQ. With V trimmed by 4 bases and J by 0 bases, 3 bases remained unmatched. The CDR3 is 15 amino acids. CDR3: CASSGGLVSYNEQFF. For the CDR3, the DNA is TGCGCCAGCAGCGGGGGACTAGTCTCCTACAATGAGCAGTTCTTC.

The V and J genes are TRBV28 and TRBJ2-5; TRBD2 agrees at 10 bases. Per germline, CDR1 MDHEN and CDR2 SYDVKM. The CDR3 runs 17 residues. With V trimmed by 4 bases and J by 3 bases, 11 bases remained unmatched. CDR3 in amino acids: CASSSPGLAEGKETQYF. The CDR3 DNA follows: TGTGCCAGCAGTTCGCCCGGACTAGCGGAGGGAAAAGAGACCCAGTACTTC.

As regards this clonotype: A read error is likely, as this CDR3 ends without the conserved phenylalanine or tryptophan. The chain couples TRBV7-7 to TRBJ2-3; 7 bases line up with TRBD1. There are 13 residues in the CDR3. Trimming removed 1 base from V and 5 bases from J; junction bases left unmatched: 0. The germline V gene encodes CDR1 SSHAT and CDR2 FNYEAQ (reference sequence). CDR3 DNA sequence: TGTGCCAGCAGCTTAGACAGGGGAGATACGCAGTATCTT. Residues: CASSLDRGDTQYL.

V is TRBV27 and J is TRBJ2-7, with a weak D call TRBD1 (6 bases). Trimming took 5 bases from V and 7 from J, leaving 24 bases between them. This CDR3 has 16 amino acids. From germline, CDR1 is MNHEY and CDR2 SMNVEV (reference sequence). CDR3 sequence (DNA): TGTGCCAGCAGTCCCATTACAGGGTTGGGACACAATGAGCAGTACTTC. Its protein product is CASSPITGLGHNEQYF.

Regarding this clonotype: A much more abundant neighbour one base away suggests this may be a read error. This chain uses TRBV12-3 or TRBV12-4 with TRBJ1-5, with 8 bases fitting TRBD1. This CDR3 is built from 14 residues. The junction had 3 bases not matched to a gene; V was cut back by 2 bases and J by 6 bases. The CDR3 here is CASSLQGASQPQHF. The DNA of the CDR3 is TGTGCCAGCAGTTTACAGGGGGCGAGTCAGCCCCAGCATTTT.

A few counts support this clonotype. V and J are TRBV7-2 and TRBJ2-2; possible D gene TRBD1, 5 bases. Trimming took off 5 bases at V and 1 base at J, with 11 bases between the two ends. Germline CDR1 SGHTA, CDR2 FQGNSA. The CDR3 extends over 15 amino acids. The CDR3 region is CASSTDTWNTGELFF. Written as DNA, the CDR3 is TGTGCCAGCAGCACGGACACCTGGAACACCGGGGAGCTGTTTTTT.

The gene calls are TRBV6-1 and TRBJ2-7, with TRBD2 identical over 7 bases. The CDR3 totals 14 residues. Germline lookup yields CDR1 MNHNS and CDR2 SASEGT. V dropped 7 bases and J dropped 5; count of bases not matched to a gene: 11. The CDR3 region is CASKVSGGGHEQYF. CDR3 in DNA: TGTGCCAGCAAGGTATCGGGCGGGGGACACGAGCAGTACTTC.

This clonotype was seen at least ten times. The chain is built from TRBV7-3 and TRBJ2-7, with TRBD1 matching 7 bases. The junction had 5 bases not matched to a gene; V was cut back by 4 bases and J by 5 bases. Germline V gives CDR1 SGHTA, CDR2 FQGTGA. This CDR3 is built from 13 residues. CDR3 bases: TGTGCCAGCAGCTGGGACAGAGCTAACGAGCAGTACTTC. Protein: CASSWDRANEQYF.

The table lists this clonotype with a few counts. The chain is built from TRBV3-1 and TRBJ2-3, with D uncertain. In germline, CDR1 is LGHDT, CDR2 YNNKEL (reference sequence). Trimming stripped 0 bases from V and 0 bases from J, with 7 bases between. This CDR3 region has 15 residues. Here the CDR3 DNA reads TGTGCCAGCAGCCAAGACCTCCTCAGCACAGATACGCAGTATTTT. Translation gives CASSQDLLSTDTQYF.

This clonotype has ten or more counts. The CDR3 is CAISEFRVGGEQYF. In DNA form, the CDR3 reads TGTGCCATCAGTGAGTTTCGAGTCGGGGGCGAGCAGTACTTC. This chain joins TRBV10-3 and TRBJ2-7; D possibly corresponds to TRBD2 (6 bases). The CDR3 consists of 14 residues. V was shortened by 1 base and J by 6 bases, with 13 bases between the two germline ends. CDR1 ENHRY and CDR2 SYGVKD come from the germline V gene.

As concerns this clonotype: A much larger clone is a single base away; this may be a read error. The rearrangement links TRBV20-1 to TRBJ2-1; D remains ambiguous. This CDR3 contains 11 residues. Per the germline V gene, CDR1 is DFQATT and CDR2 is SNEGSKA (reference sequence). Trimming left V 0 bases short and J 7 bases short, with 4 bases between. CDR3: CSARDRNEQFF. CDR3 sequence (DNA): TGCAGTGCTAGAGATCGGAATGAGCAGTTCTTC.

This clonotype has just a few counts. The rearrangement uses TRBV25-1 and TRBJ1-4; maybe TRBD1 (6 bases). V lost 6 bases and J lost 4, with 15 bases in between. This CDR3 region has 15 residues. The germline V gene encodes CDR1 MGHDK and CDR2 SYGVNS. The CDR3 sequence: CASSAKGGGNEKLFF. DNA of the CDR3: TGTGCCAGCAGCGCGAAGGGAGGGGGTAATGAAAAACTGTTTTTT.

This clonotype turned up a few times. The CDR3 is CASSQWAGGTEAFF. CDR3 coding DNA: TGTGCCAGCAGCCAGTGGGCAGGCGGCACTGAAGCTTTCTTT. This chain connects TRBV14 to TRBJ1-1; D uncertain. The germline CDR1 and CDR2 sequences are SGHDN and FVKESK. V was shortened by 3 bases and J by 4 bases, with 12 bases between the two germline ends. This CDR3 region has 14 residues.

This clonotype occurred many times. The chain couples TRBV28 to TRBJ2-6; 9 positions match TRBD2. J was trimmed by 0 bases and V by 5 bases; bases with no gene match: 5. The CDR3 spans 17 residues. Germline V gene sequence: CDR1 MDHEN, CDR2 SYDVKM. The chain's CDR3 is CASSPSGGRSGANVLTF. The CDR3 DNA sequence: TGTGCCAGCAGTCCGAGCGGGGGGCGCTCTGGGGCCAACGTCCTGACTTTC. Full variable domain (rest looked up from reference TRBV28 and TRBJ2-6): DVKVTQSSRYLVKRTGEKVFLECVQDMDHENMFWYRQDPGLGLRLIYFSYDVKMKEKGDIPEGYSVSREKKERFSLILESASTNQTSMYLCASSPSGGRSGANVLTFGAGSRLTVL.

This clonotype has only a few counts. This rearrangement joins TRBV4-1 to TRBJ1-2; D may be TRBD1 (5 bases). V lost 2 bases and J 8 bases, leaving 12 bases between the germline ends. CDR1 is MGHRA, CDR2 YSYEKL, per germline. CDR3 size: 13 residues. CDR3: CASSQRGLEGYTF. Written as DNA, the CDR3 is TGCGCCAGCAGCCAAAGGGGACTCGAGGGCTACACCTTC.